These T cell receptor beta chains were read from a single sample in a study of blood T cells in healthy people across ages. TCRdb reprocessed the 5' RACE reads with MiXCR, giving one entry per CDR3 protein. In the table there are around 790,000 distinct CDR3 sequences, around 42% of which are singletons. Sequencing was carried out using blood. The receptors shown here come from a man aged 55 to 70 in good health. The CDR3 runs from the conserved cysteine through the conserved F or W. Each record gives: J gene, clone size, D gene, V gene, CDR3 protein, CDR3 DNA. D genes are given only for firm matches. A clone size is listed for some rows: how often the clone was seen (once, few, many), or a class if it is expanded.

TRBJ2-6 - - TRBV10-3 CAISDGGYGANVLTF TGTGCCATCAGTGATGGTGGATATGGGGCCAACGTCCTGACTTTC
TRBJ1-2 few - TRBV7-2 CASSFSQEGGYTF TGTGCCAGCAGCTTCTCACAGGAGGGTGGCTACACCTTC
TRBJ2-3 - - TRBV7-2 CASDHEPADTQYF TGTGCCAGCGACCACGAACCTGCAGATACGCAGTATTTT
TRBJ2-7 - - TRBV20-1 CSAPKSGPGYEQYF TGCAGTGCTCCGAAAAGCGGGCCTGGCTACGAGCAGTACTTC
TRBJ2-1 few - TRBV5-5 CASSLKTRGVEQFF TGTGCCAGCAGCTTGAAAACTAGAGGCGTTGAGCAGTTCTTC
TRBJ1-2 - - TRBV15 CATGREQQYGYTF TGTGCCACCGGCAGAGAGCAACAGTATGGCTACACCTTC
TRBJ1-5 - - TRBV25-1 CASSEAGNSNQPQHF TGTGCCAGCAGTGAAGCGGGGAATAGCAATCAGCCCCAGCATTTT
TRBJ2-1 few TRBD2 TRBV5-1 CASSPTSADNEQFF TGCGCCAGCAGCCCCACTAGCGCTGACAATGAGCAGTTCTTC
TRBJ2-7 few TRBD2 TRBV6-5 CASSLAGGLGEQYF TGTGCCAGCAGTCTAGCGGGGGGGCTCGGCGAGCAGTACTTC
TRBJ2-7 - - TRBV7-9 CASSGALGATSYEQYF TGTGCCAGCAGTGGGGCCCTGGGGGCCACTTCCTACGAGCAGTACTTC
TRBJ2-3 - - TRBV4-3 CASSQDLSGGRDTQYF TGCGCCAGCAGCCAAGACTTGTCCGGGGGGCGAGATACGCAGTATTTT
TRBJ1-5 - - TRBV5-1 CASSPGQNNQPQHF TGCGCCAGCAGCCCTGGACAGAACAATCAGCCCCAGCATTTT
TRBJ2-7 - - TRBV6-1 CASILGGQLYEQYF TGTGCCAGCATTCTAGGGGGTCAACTCTACGAGCAGTACTTC
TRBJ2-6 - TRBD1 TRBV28 CASSLTGGPGANVLTF TGTGCCAGCAGTTTGACAGGGGGCCCTGGGGCCAACGTCCTGACTTTC
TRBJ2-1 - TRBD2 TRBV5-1 CASSLGSRGGRHEQFF TGCGCCAGCAGCTTGGGTAGCCGGGGGGGCCGCCATGAGCAGTTCTTC
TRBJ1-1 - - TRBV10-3 CAISEAATDTEAFF TGTGCCATCAGTGAGGCGGCGACCGACACTGAAGCTTTCTTT
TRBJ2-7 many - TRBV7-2 CASSYNRLAYEQYF TGTGCCAGCAGCTACAACAGATTAGCCTACGAGCAGTACTTC
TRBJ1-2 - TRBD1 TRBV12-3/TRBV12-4 CASSWSNRGGYTF TGTGCCAGCAGTTGGTCGAACAGGGGCGGCTACACCTTC
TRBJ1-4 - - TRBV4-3 CASSQGGGAGEKLFF TGCGCCAGCAGCCAAGGGGGAGGGGCGGGAGAAAAACTGTTTTTT
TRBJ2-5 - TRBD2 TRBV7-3 CASSRGGGDEETQYF TGTGCCAGCAGCCGGGGGGGCGGGGATGAAGAGACCCAGTACTTC
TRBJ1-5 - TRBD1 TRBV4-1 CASSQGPGQASNQPQHF TGCGCCAGCAGCCAGGGTCCGGGACAGGCTTCCAATCAGCCCCAGCATTTT
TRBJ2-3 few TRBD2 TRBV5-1 CASSTSSGPSTDTQYF TGCGCCAGCAGTACTTCTAGCGGCCCCAGCACAGATACGCAGTATTTT
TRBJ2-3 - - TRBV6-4 CASSEAGGGRGTQYF TGTGCCAGCAGTGAGGCCGGTGGGGGCAGGGGTACGCAGTATTTT
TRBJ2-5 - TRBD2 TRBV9 CASSVYSGGSQETQYF TGTGCCAGCAGCGTTTATAGCGGGGGATCTCAAGAGACCCAGTACTTC
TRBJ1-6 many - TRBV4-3 CASSQDRGAPLHF TGCGCCAGCAGCCAAGATCGGGGGGCACCCCTCCACTTT
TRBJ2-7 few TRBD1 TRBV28 CASSVTGGAQQYF TGTGCCAGCAGCGTTACAGGGGGCGCTCAGCAGTACTTC
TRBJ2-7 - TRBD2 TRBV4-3 CASSQDPSGAYEQYF TGCGCCAGCAGCCAAGATCCTAGCGGGGCCTACGAGCAGTACTTC
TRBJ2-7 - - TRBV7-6 CASSNLYNEQYF TGTGCCAGCAGCAACCTTTACAATGAGCAGTACTTC
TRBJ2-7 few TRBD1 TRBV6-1 CASRPTGTGEVSEQYF TGTGCCAGCAGGCCCACCGGGACAGGGGAGGTCTCCGAGCAGTACTTC
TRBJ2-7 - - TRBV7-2 CTSSLDKGKQYF TGTACCAGCAGCTTAGATAAGGGAAAGCAGTACTTC
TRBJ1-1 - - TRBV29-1 CSVEGVQNTEAFF TGCAGCGTTGAAGGTGTCCAGAACACTGAAGCTTTCTTT
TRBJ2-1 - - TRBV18 CASSPPQGRSRDEQFF TGTGCCAGCTCACCACCGCAGGGTCGATCTAGGGATGAGCAGTTCTTC
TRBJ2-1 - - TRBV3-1 CASSRGTREQFF TGTGCCAGCAGCCGAGGGACACGTGAGCAGTTCTTC
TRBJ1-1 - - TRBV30 CAWTRRESTEAFF TGTGCCTGGACGAGGAGGGAGAGCACTGAAGCTTTCTTT
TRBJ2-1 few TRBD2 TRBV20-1 CSARKQRGGSGEQFF TGCAGTGCCAGGAAACAGCGGGGGGGCTCCGGTGAGCAGTTCTTC
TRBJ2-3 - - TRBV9 CASSPSARTTDTQYF TGTGCCAGCAGCCCCTCAGCGAGGACCACAGATACGCAGTATTTT
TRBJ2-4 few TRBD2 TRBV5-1 CASSTGLAGAPIAKNIQYF TGCGCCAGCAGCACGGGACTAGCGGGGGCCCCGATAGCCAAAAACATTCAGTACTTC
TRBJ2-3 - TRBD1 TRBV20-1 CSASRPGTASTDTQYF TGCAGTGCTTCCCGACCCGGGACAGCCAGCACAGATACGCAGTATTTT
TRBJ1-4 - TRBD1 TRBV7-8 CASSSRTGGYEKLFF TGTGCCAGCAGCTCGCGGACAGGGGGCTATGAAAAACTGTTTTTT
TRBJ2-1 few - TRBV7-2 CASSVTSRTYNEQFF TGTGCCAGCAGCGTAACTAGCAGAACCTACAATGAGCAGTTCTTC
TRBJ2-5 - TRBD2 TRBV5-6 CASLENDFGSGEETQYF TGTGCCAGCCTTGAAAACGATTTTGGGAGCGGGGAAGAGACCCAGTACTTC
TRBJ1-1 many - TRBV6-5 CASQPGGNTEAFF TGTGCCAGCCAACCGGGGGGCAACACTGAAGCTTTCTTT
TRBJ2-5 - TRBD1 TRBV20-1 CSPRDSQETQYF TGCAGTCCACGGGACAGTCAAGAGACCCAGTACTTC
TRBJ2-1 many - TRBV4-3 CASSQDRGVYNEQFF TGCGCCAGCAGCCAAGATAGGGGGGTTTACAATGAGCAGTTCTTC
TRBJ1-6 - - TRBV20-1 CSARAGVSYNSPLHF TGCAGTGCTAGAGCAGGGGTCTCCTATAATTCACCCCTCCACTTT
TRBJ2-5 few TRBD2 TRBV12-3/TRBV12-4 CASSSLAGGPRETQYF TGTGCCAGCAGTTCACTAGCGGGGGGGCCTCGGGAGACCCAGTACTTC